Below, one T cell receptor (beta chain) is given with its context. The data stem from a study of blood T cell repertoires in COVID-19. In the study overall: Researchers got acute and convalescent COVID-19 samples from the United States, Italy and Spain.

After removal of 6 bases from V and 2 bases from J, the junction contained 8 bases not matched to a gene. The CDR3 extends over 15 amino acids. The germline V gene encodes CDR1 SNHLY and CDR2 FYNNEI. In the original analysis: How many nucleated cells were present was estimated from reference gene primer amplification. TCRdb's copy holds only in-frame clones and misses some; the assay was immunoSEQ multiplex PCR. The V and J calls and clone size were taken over from that table, and D and trimming were inferred from the DNA. The table shows roughly 260,000 clones, with approximately 86% occurring only once.

V usage is TRBV2 and J usage is TRBJ2-3; 7 nucleotides align to TRBD1. Sequencing was done on a sample of peripheral blood. This TCR derives from a man aged 40-49 years who had recovered from COVID-19. The CDR3 here is CASRRWDSPTDTQYF. Here the CDR3 DNA reads TGTGCCAGCAGAAGGTGGGACAGCCCCACAGATACGCAGTATTTT.